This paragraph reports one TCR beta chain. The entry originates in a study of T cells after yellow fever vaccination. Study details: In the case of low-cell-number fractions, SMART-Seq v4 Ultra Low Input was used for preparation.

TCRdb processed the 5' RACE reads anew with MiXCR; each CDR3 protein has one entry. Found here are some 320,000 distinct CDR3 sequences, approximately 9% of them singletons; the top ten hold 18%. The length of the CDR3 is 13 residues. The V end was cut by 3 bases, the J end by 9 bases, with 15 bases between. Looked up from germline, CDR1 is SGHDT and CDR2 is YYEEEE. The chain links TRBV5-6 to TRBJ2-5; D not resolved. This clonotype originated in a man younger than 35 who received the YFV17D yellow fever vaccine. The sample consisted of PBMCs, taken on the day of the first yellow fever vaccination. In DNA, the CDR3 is TGTGCCAGCAGCTCGGAACTGGCCCCGGCCCAGTACTTC. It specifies CASSSELAPAQYF.